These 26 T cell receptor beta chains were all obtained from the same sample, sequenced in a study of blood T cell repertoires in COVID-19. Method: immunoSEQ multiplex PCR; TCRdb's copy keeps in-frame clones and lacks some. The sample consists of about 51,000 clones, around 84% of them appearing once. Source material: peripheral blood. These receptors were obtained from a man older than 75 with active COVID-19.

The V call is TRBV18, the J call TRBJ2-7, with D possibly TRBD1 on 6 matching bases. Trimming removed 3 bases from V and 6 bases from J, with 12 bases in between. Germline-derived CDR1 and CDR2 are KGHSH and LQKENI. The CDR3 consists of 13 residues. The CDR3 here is CASSPQTGREQYF. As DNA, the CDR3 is TGTGCCAGCTCACCCCAAACAGGGCGCGAGCAGTACTTC.

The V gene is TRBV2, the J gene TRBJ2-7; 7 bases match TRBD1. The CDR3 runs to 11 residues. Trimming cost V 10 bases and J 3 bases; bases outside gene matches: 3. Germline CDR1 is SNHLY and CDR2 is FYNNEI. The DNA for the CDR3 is TGTGCCATAGGACAGGACTACGAGCAGTACTTC. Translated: CAIGQDYEQYF.

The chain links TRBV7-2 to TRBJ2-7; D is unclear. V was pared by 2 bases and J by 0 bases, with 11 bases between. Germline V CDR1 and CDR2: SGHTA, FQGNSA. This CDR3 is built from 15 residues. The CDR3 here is CASSLWAASSYEQYF. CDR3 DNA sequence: TGTGCCAGCAGCTTATGGGCAGCTTCCTCCTACGAGCAGTACTTC.

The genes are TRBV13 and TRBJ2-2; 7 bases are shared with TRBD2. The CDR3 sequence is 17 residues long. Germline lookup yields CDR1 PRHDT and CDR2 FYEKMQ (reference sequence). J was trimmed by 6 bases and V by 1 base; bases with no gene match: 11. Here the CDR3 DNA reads TGTGCCAGCAGCTTAGTAGGACTAGATCGTAATGCCGGGGAGCTGTTTTTT. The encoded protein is CASSLVGLDRNAGELFF.

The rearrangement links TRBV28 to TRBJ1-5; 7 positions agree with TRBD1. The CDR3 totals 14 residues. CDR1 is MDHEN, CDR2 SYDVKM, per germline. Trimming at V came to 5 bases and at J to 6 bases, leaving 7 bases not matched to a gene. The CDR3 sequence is CASSPGGTGQPQHF. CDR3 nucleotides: TGTGCCAGCAGTCCAGGGGGTACGGGTCAGCCCCAGCATTTT.

The CDR3 bases are TGTGCCAGCAGCTCAAAGACAGGGGGGTACAGCGGGAACACTGAAGCTTTCTTT. Protein sequence: CASSSKTGGYSGNTEAFF. The rearrangement uses TRBV7-6 and TRBJ1-1; TRBD1 agrees at 9 bases. The V gene end was trimmed by 4 bases and the J gene end by 1 base; junction bases not matched to a gene: 13. The CDR3 loop spans 18 amino acids. CDR1 and CDR2 (germline): SGHVS, FNYEAQ.

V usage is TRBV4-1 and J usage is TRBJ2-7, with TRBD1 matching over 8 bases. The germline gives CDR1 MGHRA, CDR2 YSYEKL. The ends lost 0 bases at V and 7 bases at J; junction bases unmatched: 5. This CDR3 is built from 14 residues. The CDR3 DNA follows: TGCGCCAGCAGCCAAGACAGGGGGCTAGGTGAGCAGTACTTC. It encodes CASSQDRGLGEQYF.

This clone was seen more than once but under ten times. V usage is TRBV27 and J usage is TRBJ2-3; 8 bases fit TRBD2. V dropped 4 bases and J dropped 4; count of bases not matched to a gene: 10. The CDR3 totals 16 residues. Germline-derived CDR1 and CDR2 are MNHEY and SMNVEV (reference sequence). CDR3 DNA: TGTGCCAGCAGTTCACTGGCGGGAGGAATCGCAGATACGCAGTATTTT. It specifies CASSSLAGGIADTQYF.

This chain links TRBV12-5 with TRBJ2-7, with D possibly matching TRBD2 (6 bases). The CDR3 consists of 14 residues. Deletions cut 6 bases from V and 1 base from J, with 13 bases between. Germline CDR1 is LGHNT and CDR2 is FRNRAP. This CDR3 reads CASGNSGLSYEQYF. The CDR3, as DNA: TGTGCTAGTGGCAACAGCGGGTTGTCCTACGAGCAGTACTTC.

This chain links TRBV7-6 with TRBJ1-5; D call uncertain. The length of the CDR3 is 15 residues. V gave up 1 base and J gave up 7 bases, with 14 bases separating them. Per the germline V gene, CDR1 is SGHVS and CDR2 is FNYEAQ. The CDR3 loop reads CASSLDDGIRQPQHF. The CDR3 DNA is TGTGCCAGCAGCTTAGATGACGGGATTAGACAGCCCCAGCATTTT.

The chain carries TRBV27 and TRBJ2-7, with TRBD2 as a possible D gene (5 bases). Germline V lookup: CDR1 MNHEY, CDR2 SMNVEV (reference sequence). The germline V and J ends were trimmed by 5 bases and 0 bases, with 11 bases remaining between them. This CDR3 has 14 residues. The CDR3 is CASSPTGFSYEQYF. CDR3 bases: TGTGCCAGCAGTCCAACGGGATTCTCCTACGAGCAGTACTTC.

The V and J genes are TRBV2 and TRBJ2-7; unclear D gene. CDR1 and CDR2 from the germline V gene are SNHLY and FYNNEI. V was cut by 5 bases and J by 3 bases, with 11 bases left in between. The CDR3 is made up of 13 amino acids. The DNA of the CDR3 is TGTGCCAGCAGTAAGCTGAGGAACTACGAGCAGTACTTC. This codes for CASSKLRNYEQYF.

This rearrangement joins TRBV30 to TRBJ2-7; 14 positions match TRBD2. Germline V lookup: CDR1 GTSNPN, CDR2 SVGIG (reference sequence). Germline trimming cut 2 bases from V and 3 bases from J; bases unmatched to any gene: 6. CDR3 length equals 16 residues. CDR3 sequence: CAWSRPGLAGVYEQYF. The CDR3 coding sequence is TGTGCCTGGAGTAGGCCGGGACTAGCGGGAGTCTACGAGCAGTACTTC.

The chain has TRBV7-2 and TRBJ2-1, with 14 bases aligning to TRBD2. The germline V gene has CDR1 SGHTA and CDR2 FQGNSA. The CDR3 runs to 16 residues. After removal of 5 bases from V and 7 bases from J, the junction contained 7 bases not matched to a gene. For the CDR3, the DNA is TGTGCCAGCAGCCCCCCCGGGACTAGCGGGAGAAATGAGCAGTTCTTC. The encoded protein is CASSPPGTSGRNEQFF.

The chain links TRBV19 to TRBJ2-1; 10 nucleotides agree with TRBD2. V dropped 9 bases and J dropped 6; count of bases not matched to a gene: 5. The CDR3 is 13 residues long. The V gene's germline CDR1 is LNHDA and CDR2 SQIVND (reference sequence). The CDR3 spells CASSSGSGNEQFF. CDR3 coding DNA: TGTGCCAGCTCTAGCGGGAGTGGCAATGAGCAGTTCTTC. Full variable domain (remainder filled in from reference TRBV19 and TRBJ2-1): DGGITQSPKYLFRKEGQNVTLSCEQNLNHDAMYWYRQDPGQGLRLIYYSQIVNDFQKGDIAEGYSVSREKKESFPLTVTSAQKNPTAFYLCASSSGSGNEQFFGPGTRLTVL.

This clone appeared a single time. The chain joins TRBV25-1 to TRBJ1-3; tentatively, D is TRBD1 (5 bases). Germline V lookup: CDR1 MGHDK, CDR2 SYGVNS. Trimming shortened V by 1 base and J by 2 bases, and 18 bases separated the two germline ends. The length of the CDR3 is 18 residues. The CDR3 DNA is TGTGCCAGCAGTGAATGGGATGGAGGGACGATACCTGGAAACACCATATATTTT. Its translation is CASSEWDGGTIPGNTIYF.

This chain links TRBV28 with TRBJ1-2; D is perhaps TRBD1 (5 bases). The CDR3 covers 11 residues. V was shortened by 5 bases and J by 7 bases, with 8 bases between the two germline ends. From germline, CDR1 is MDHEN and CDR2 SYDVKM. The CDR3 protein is CASSAQGGYTF. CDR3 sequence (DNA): TGTGCCAGCAGTGCCCAGGGTGGCTACACCTTC.

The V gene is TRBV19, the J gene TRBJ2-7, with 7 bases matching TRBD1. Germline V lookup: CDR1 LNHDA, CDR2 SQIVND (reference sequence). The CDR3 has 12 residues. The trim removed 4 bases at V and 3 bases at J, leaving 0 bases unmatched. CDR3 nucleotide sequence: TGTGCCAGTAGTAGGACAGGCTACGAGCAGTACTTC. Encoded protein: CASSRTGYEQYF.

The CDR3 nucleotides read TGTGCCAGTAGTTTCGGACAGGGGGCGGCAGATACGCAGTATTTT. It specifies CASSFGQGAADTQYF. The chain recombines TRBV19 with TRBJ2-3, with 11 positions matching TRBD1. The V and J ends lost 5 bases and 4 bases, in that order; junction bases with no gene match: 5. Looked up from germline, CDR1 is LNHDA and CDR2 is SQIVND (reference sequence). The CDR3 runs 15 residues. Supplemented by reference TRBV19 and TRBJ2-3, the full variable domain reads DGGITQSPKYLFRKEGQNVTLSCEQNLNHDAMYWYRQDPGQGLRLIYYSQIVNDFQKGDIAEGYSVSREKKESFPLTVTSAQKNPTAFYLCASSFGQGAADTQYFGPGTRLTVL.

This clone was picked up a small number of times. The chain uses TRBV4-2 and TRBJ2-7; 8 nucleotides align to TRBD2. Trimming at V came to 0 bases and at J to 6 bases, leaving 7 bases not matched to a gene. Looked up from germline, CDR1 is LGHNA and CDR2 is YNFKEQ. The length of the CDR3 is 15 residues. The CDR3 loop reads CASSQDLREDAEQYF. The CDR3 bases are TGTGCCAGCAGCCAAGATTTGCGGGAGGACGCCGAGCAGTACTTC.

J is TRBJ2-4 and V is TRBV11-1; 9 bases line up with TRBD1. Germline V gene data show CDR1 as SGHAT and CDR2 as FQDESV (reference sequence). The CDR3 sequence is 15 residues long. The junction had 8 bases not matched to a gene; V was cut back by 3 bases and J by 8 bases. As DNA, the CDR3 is TGTGCCAGCAGCTTGATAACAGGGGGCTCAGACATTCAGTACTTC. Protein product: CASSLITGGSDIQYF.

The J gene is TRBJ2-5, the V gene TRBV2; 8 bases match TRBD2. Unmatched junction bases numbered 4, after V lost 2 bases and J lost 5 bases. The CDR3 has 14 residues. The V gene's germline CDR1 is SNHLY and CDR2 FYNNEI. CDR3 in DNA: TGTGCCAGCAGTGAAAACGGGAGGGGTGAGACCCAGTACTTC. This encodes CASSENGRGETQYF.

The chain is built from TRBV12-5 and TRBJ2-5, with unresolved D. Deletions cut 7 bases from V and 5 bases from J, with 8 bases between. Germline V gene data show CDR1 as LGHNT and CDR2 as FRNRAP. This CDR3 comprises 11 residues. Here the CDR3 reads CASANGETQYF. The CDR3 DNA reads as TGTGCTAGTGCTAACGGGGAGACCCAGTACTTC.

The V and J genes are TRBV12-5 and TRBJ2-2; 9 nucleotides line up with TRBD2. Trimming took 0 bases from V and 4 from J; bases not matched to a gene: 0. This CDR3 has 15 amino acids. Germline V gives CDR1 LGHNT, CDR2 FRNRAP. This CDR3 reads CASGLVLAGTGELFF. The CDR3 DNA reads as TGTGCTAGTGGTTTGGTACTAGCGGGCACCGGGGAGCTGTTTTTT.

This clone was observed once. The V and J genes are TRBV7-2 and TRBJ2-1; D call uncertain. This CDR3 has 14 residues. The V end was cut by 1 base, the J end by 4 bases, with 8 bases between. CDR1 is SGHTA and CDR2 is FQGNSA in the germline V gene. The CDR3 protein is CASSLVSLYNEQFF. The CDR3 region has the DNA TGTGCCAGCAGCTTAGTATCCCTGTACAATGAGCAGTTCTTC.

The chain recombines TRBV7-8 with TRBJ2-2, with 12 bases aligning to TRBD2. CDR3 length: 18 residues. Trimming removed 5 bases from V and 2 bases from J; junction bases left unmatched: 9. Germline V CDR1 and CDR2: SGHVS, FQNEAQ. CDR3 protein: CASSPRLAGEVNTGELFF. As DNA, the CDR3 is TGTGCCAGCAGCCCCCGACTAGCGGGAGAGGTAAACACCGGGGAGCTGTTTTTT. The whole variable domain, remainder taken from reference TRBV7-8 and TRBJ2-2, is GAGVSQSPRYKVAKRGQDVALRCDPISGHVSLFWYQQALGQGPEFLTYFQNEAQLDKSGLPSDRFFAERPEGSVSTLKIQRTQQEDSAVYLCASSPRLAGEVNTGELFFGEGSRLTVL.